A single sample is the source of the 17 T cell receptor beta chains below, sequenced in a study of Ad26.COV2.S vaccination and SARS-CoV-2 variants. Data came from immunoSEQ multiplex PCR; TCRdb stores just in-frame clones and leaves some out. The table lists about 440,000 clones, around 90% of them singletons. Treatment noted: about 20 received Ad26.COV2.S at low or high dose, single or two shots; several received placebo; per-sample allocation not given. Specimens were obtained on day 63 following the first vaccine or placebo injection. The source material was peripheral blood, sampled in a trial of Ad26.COV2.S vaccine versus placebo. The source is a person aged 18-65 years who received the Ad26.COV2.S COVID-19 vaccine or a placebo.

In DNA form, the CDR3 reads TGTGCCAGCAGGAGACAGGGAGGATTGCGAGAGCAGTTCTTC. Encoded protein: CASRRQGGLREQFF. V gene TRBV28 combines with J gene TRBJ2-1, with D maybe TRBD1 (7 bases). This CDR3 is built from 14 residues. V lost 6 bases and J 10 bases, leaving 19 bases between the germline ends. Looked up from germline, CDR1 is MDHEN and CDR2 is SYDVKM.

This clone was counted a single time. The chain recombines TRBV30 with TRBJ1-5; no definite D call. The CDR3 runs 13 residues. V gave up 4 bases and J gave up 3 bases, with 10 bases separating them. Germline CDR1 GTSNPN, CDR2 SVGIG (reference sequence). The CDR3 reads CAWNGQPNQPQHF. In DNA, the CDR3 is TGTGCCTGGAACGGGCAGCCCAATCAGCCCCAGCATTTT.

The genes are TRBV4-1 and TRBJ2-2; 8 bases fit TRBD1. The CDR3 is made up of 16 amino acids. V dropped 3 bases and J dropped 1; count of bases not matched to a gene: 4. Germline V gives CDR1 MGHRA, CDR2 YSYEKL. The CDR3 region is CASSQAGTGNTGELFF. CDR3 nucleotides: TGCGCCAGCAGCCAGGCGGGGACAGGGAACACCGGGGAGCTGTTTTTT.

CDR3 protein: CASSPRTSGAQETQYF. The CDR3 nucleotides read TGTGCCAGTAGTCCAAGGACTAGCGGTGCCCAAGAGACCCAGTACTTC. The V and J genes are TRBV19 and TRBJ2-5, with 10 bases aligning to TRBD2. This CDR3 has 16 amino acids. Germline V gene data show CDR1 as LNHDA and CDR2 as SQIVND (reference sequence). Trimming cost V 5 bases and J 1 base; bases outside gene matches: 7.

The chain uses TRBV5-1 and TRBJ1-1; no definite D call. The CDR3 length is 17 residues. From germline, CDR1 is SGHRS and CDR2 YFSETQ. The V end was cut by 0 bases, the J end by 3 bases, with 18 bases between. CDR3 residues: CASSLGVWGVGDTEAFF. The CDR3 nucleotides are TGCGCCAGCAGCTTGGGAGTTTGGGGTGTTGGGGACACTGAAGCTTTCTTT.

The chain employs TRBV21-1 and TRBJ2-3; the D call TRBD2 from the table was never checked on the DNA. TRBV21-1 is reported as a pseudogene. CDR3 length: 19 residues. The CDR3, as DNA: TGTGCCAGCAGCAAAGATCGTCTGGGACTAGCGGGAGAATCAGATACGCAGTATTTT. Amino acid sequence: CASSKDRLGLAGESDTQYF.

This clone has only a few counts. V is TRBV19 and J is TRBJ2-1; TRBD2 agrees at 8 bases. The V and J ends lost 5 bases and 4 bases, in that order; junction bases with no gene match: 7. Germline V gene sequence: CDR1 LNHDA, CDR2 SQIVND (reference sequence). The CDR3 runs 15 residues. The CDR3 nucleotides are TGTGCCAGTAGTGATAGCGGGATACATTACAATGAGCAGTTCTTC. Its protein is CASSDSGIHYNEQFF.

This clone was detected a few times. This chain links TRBV27 with TRBJ1-1; TRBD1 aligns across 7 bases. The CDR3 covers 16 residues. The junction had 7 bases not matched to a gene; V was cut back by 0 bases and J by 3 bases. The germline V gene has CDR1 MNHEY and CDR2 SMNVEV (reference sequence). The CDR3 nucleotides read TGTGCCAGCAGTTTATCCTCGCGGGGACAGCACACTGAAGCTTTCTTT. It encodes CASSLSSRGQHTEAFF.

The V gene is TRBV10-3, the J gene TRBJ2-3; 8 bases line up with TRBD1. The CDR3 totals 15 residues. The V gene's germline CDR1 is ENHRY and CDR2 SYGVKD. V was pared by 5 bases and J by 1 base, with 5 bases of the junction left unmatched. CDR3 region: CAISQGGQGTDTQYF. CDR3 DNA: TGTGCCATCAGTCAAGGGGGACAGGGCACAGATACGCAGTATTTT.

The rearrangement uses TRBV19 and TRBJ2-2; perhaps D is TRBD1 or TRBD2 (6 bases each). Trimming cost V 4 bases and J 2 bases, with 20 bases left between them. The CDR3 sequence is 18 residues long. Germline CDR1 and CDR2: LNHDA and SQIVND (reference sequence). CDR3 nucleotides: TGTGCCAGTAGTAGTAAGGGAGGAGGGACAACAAACACCGGGGAGCTGTTTTTT. Amino acids: CASSSKGGGTTNTGELFF. The whole variable domain, filled in from reference TRBV19 and TRBJ2-2, reads DGGITQSPKYLFRKEGQNVTLSCEQNLNHDAMYWYRQDPGQGLRLIYYSQIVNDFQKGDIAEGYSVSREKKESFPLTVTSAQKNPTAFYLCASSSKGGGTTNTGELFFGEGSRLTVL.

CDR3 DNA sequence: TGTGCCAGCATCCTAACCCCGGGACAGCCTAATGAAAAACTGTTTTTT. This gives the protein CASILTPGQPNEKLFF. The chain joins TRBV7-2 to TRBJ1-4; 7 bases map to TRBD1. This CDR3 has 16 residues. The trim removed 7 bases at V and 3 bases at J, leaving 11 bases unmatched. Germline V CDR1 and CDR2: SGHTA, FQGNSA.

DNA for the CDR3: TGCGCCAGCAGCTTGGACAGGGGGAGAGAGACCCAGTACTTC. This translates into CASSLDRGRETQYF. The rearrangement links TRBV5-1 to TRBJ2-5, with 8 nucleotides matching TRBD1. This CDR3 has 14 residues. V dropped 0 bases and J dropped 4; count of bases not matched to a gene: 2. Per germline, CDR1 SGHRS and CDR2 YFSETQ.

The chain couples TRBV29-1 to TRBJ1-2; D perhaps matches TRBD1 (6 bases). The CDR3 extends over 12 amino acids. V dropped 7 bases and J dropped 8 bases, with 17 bases sitting between them. Germline V gives CDR1 SQVTM, CDR2 ANQGSEA. The CDR3 protein is CSDTLGAGGYTF. The CDR3 region has the DNA TGCAGCGATACCTTGGGGGCTGGGGGCTACACCTTC.

CDR3 protein: CASSLGGLRTGNPYEQYF. The CDR3 nucleotides read TGTGCCAGCAGTTTGGGGGGGTTGAGGACAGGGAACCCCTACGAGCAGTACTTC. The chain is built from TRBV28 and TRBJ2-7, with D possibly matching TRBD1 (8 bases). CDR3 length: 18 amino acids. The germline gives CDR1 MDHEN, CDR2 SYDVKM. V was trimmed by 3 bases and J by 2 bases, leaving 23 bases between them.

The chain recombines TRBV24-1 with TRBJ1-2; D is uncertain. The CDR3 loop spans 14 amino acids. Germline V gene sequence: CDR1 KGHDR, CDR2 SFDVKD. Trimming removed 2 bases from V and 8 bases from J, with 14 bases in between. The CDR3 protein is CATSDSSLAWGYTF. The CDR3 nucleotides read TGTGCCACCAGTGATTCAAGTCTAGCGTGGGGCTACACCTTC.

The chain employs TRBV9 and TRBJ2-7; the D gene could be TRBD1 or TRBD2 (7 bases each). V was pared by 0 bases and J by 7 bases, with 14 bases between. This CDR3 is built from 14 residues. CDR1 is SGDLS and CDR2 is YYNGEE in the germline V gene. CDR3 nucleotide sequence: TGTGCCAGCAGCGTAGGGGGAGGGGGCGTAGAGCAGTACTTC. Translating it yields CASSVGGGGVEQYF. Full variable domain (missing parts from reference TRBV9 and TRBJ2-7): DSGVTQTPKHLITATGQRVTLRCSPRSGDLSVYWYQQSLDQGLQFLIQYYNGEERAKGNILERFSAQQFPDLHSELNLSSLELGDSALYFCASSVGGGGVEQYFGPGTRLTVT.

The chain employs TRBV5-1 and TRBJ1-5, with D perhaps TRBD1 (6 bases). Deletions cut 0 bases from V and 3 bases from J, with 10 bases between. Germline V gives CDR1 SGHRS, CDR2 YFSETQ. CDR3 size: 15 residues. The CDR3 protein is CASSLGGQTNQPQHF. CDR3 nucleotides: TGCGCCAGCAGCTTGGGAGGACAGACCAATCAGCCCCAGCATTTT.